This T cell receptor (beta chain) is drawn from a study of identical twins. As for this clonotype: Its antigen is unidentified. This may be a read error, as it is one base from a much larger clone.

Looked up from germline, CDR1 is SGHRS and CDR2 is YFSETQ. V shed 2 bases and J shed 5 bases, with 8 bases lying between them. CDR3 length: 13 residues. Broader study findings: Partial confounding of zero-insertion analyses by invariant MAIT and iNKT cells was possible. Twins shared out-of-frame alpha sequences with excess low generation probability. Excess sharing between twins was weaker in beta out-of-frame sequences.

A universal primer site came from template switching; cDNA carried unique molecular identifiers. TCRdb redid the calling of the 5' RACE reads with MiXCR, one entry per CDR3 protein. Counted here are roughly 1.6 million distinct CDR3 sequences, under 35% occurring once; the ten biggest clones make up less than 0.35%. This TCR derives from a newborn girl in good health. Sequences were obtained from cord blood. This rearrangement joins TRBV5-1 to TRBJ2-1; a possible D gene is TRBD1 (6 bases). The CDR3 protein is CASSFTGHNEQFF. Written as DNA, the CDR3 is TGCGCCAGCAGCTTTACAGGGCACAATGAGCAGTTCTTC. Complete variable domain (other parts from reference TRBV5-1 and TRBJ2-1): KAGVTQTPRYLIKTRGQQVTLSCSPISGHRSVSWYQQTPGQGLQFLFEYFSETQRNKGNFPGRFSGRQFSNSRSEMNVSTLELGDSALYLCASSFTGHNEQFFGPGTRLTVL.